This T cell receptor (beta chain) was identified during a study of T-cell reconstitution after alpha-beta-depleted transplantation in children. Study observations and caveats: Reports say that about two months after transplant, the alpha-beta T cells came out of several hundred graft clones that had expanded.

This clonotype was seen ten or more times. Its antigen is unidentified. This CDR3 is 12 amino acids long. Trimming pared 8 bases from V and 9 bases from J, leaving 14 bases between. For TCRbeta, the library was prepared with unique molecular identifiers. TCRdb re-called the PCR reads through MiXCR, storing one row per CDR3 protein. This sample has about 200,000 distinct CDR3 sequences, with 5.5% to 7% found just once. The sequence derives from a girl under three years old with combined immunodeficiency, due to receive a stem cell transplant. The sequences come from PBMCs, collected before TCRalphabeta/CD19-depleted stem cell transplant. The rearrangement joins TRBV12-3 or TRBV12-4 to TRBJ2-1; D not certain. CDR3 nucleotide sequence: TGTGCCAGCGGGCTAGGTATGGGTGAGCAGTTCTTC. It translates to CASGLGMGEQFF.